The present T cell receptor beta chain was sequenced within a study of blood T cells in healthy people across ages. Together with a sample-barcoded 5' primer, a J-beta primer mix was included in a second PCR lasting 7 to 11 cycles. TCRdb re-derived calls from the 5' RACE reads in MiXCR, one entry per CDR3 protein. The repertoire includes approximately 780,000 distinct CDR3 sequences, around 24% of them detected once, and 3% sits in the top ten. The ends were cut back, 2 bases at V and 4 bases at J, with 14 bases in the middle. The CDR3 covers 15 residues. The germline gives CDR1 KGHSH, CDR2 LQKENI. These records were also assigned to another study, of T cells of mothers and their children.

The source material was blood. The clonotype was recovered from a boy aged 5 to 17 in good health. The chain uses TRBV18 and TRBJ2-5; D not resolved. The DNA of the CDR3 is TGTGCCAGCTCACCATTTGGAAGGGTTCGAGAGACCCAGTACTTC. Protein sequence: CASSPFGRVRETQYF.